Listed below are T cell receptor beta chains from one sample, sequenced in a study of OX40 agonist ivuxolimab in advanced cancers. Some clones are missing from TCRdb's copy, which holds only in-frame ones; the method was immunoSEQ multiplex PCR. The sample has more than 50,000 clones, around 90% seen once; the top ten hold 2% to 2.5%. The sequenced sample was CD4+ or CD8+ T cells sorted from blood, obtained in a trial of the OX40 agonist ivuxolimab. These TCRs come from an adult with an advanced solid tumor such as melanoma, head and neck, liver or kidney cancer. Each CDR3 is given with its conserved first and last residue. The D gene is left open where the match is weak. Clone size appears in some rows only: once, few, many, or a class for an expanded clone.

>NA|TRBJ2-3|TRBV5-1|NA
TGCGCCAGCAGTTCCGACTCTTACACAGATACGCAGTATTTT
CASSSDSYTDTQYF
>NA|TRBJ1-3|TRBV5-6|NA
TGTGCCAGCAGCTCACCGGGCCCAATCTCTGGAAACACCATATATTTT
CASSSPGPISGNTIYF
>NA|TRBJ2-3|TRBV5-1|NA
TGCGCCAGCAGCTTGATGCCTAGCGGCACAGATACGCAGTATTTT
CASSLMPSGTDTQYF
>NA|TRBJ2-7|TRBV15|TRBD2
TGTGCCACCAGCAGAGATTTGGACCTCGGGGGGGAGCAGTACTTC
CATSRDLDLGGEQYF
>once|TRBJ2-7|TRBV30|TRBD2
TGTGCCTGGAGTGTACAAGCGGGAGGGCCATACGAGCAGTACTTC
CAWSVQAGGPYEQYF
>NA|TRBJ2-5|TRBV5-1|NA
TGCGCCAGCAGAACCGGGACAAATCTGGGGGAGACCCAGTACTTC
CASRTGTNLGETQYF
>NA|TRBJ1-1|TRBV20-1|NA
TGCAGTGCTAGAGTGTACACTGAAGCTTTCTTT
CSARVYTEAFF
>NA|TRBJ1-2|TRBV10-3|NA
TGTGCCATCAGTGTGGGCTCCGGTGGCTACACCTTC
CAISVGSGGYTF
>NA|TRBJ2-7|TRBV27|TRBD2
TGTGCCAGCAGTTTATATCCTAGCGGCCCATACGAGCAGTACTTC
CASSLYPSGPYEQYF
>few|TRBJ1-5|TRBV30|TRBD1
TGTGCCTGGGGAACAAACCGACAGGGGCCATCTCAGCCCCAGCATTTT
CAWGTNRQGPSQPQHF
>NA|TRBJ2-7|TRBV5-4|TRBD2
TGTGCCAGCAGGGCCGGGACTAGCGGGCCGTCGGGTGAGCAGTACTTC
CASRAGTSGPSGEQYF
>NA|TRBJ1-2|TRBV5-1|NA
TGCGCCAGCAGTGGCGGAACCGTTTGGGATGGCTACACCTTC
CASSGGTVWDGYTF
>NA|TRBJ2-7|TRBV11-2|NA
TGTGCCAGCAGCTTAGATCGTACGCAAGCCTACGAGCAGTACTTC
CASSLDRTQAYEQYF
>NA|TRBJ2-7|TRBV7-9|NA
TGTGCCAGCAGCTTAGCCGGGGGGCAGGGCTACGAGCAGTACTTC
CASSLAGGQGYEQYF
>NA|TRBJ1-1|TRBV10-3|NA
TGTGCCACCGCTCCTGGAAAGAACACTGAAGCTTTCTTT
CATAPGKNTEAFF
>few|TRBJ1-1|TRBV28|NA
TGTGCCAGCAGCCTCCCGGAGATGAAAGCTTTCTTT
CASSLPEMKAFF
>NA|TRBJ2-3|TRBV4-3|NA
TGCGCCAGCAGCCAAGGATTATCAGGGGCCACCACAGATACGCAGTATTTT
CASSQGLSGATTDTQYF
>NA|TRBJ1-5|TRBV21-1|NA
TGTGCCAGCAGCATCCTGCACAATCAGCCCCAGCATTTT
CASSILHNQPQHF
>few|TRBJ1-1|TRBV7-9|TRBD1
TGTGCCAGCAGCGACCGACAGGGGGACACTGAAGCTTTCTTT
CASSDRQGDTEAFF
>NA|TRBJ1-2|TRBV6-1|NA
TGTGCCAGCAGTGAAGGGATGGGTGGCGGCTACACCTTC
CASSEGMGGGYTF
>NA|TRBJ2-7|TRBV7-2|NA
TGTGCCAGCAGCTTAAAGGGGGGATTGGGCTACGAGCAGTACTTC
CASSLKGGLGYEQYF
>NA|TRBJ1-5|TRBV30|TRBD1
TGTGCTTGGACGGGACAGGGGTGGATGGGGAAAGCTGATCAGCCCCAGCATTTT
CAWTGQGWMGKADQPQHF
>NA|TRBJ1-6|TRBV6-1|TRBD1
TGTGCCAGCAGTGATCCAGGGGGTCCACCCCTCCACTTT
CASSDPGGPPLHF
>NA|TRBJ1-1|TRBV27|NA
TGTGCCAGCAGCCGCCAACCGGGGTTGAACACTGAAGCTTTCTTT
CASSRQPGLNTEAFF
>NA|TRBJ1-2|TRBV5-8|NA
TGTGCCAGCAGCCAAGGACCCTTGGCTCACTATGGCTACACCTTC
CASSQGPLAHYGYTF
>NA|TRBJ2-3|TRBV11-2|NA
TGTGCCAGCAGCCCCCTCTCAGGCAGGGTCACAGATACGCAGTATTTT
CASSPLSGRVTDTQYF
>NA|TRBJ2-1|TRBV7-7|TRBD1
TGTGCTAGCAGCTTGCTACCGGGACAGGACCCCTACAATGAGCAGTTCTTC
CASSLLPGQDPYNEQFF
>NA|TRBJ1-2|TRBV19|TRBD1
TGTGCCACCACACAGGGGAGTGGCCGGGCGGCGAGCTATGGCTACACCTTC
CATTQGSGRAASYGYTF
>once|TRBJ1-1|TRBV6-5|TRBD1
TGTGCCAGCAGCCGGACAGGGCTTGAGGTGGAATCTTTCTTT
CASSRTGLEVESFF
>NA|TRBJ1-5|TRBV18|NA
TGTGCCAGCTCACCCTCACAGGGCGGAACCGGAGCCCAGCATTTT
CASSPSQGGTGAQHF
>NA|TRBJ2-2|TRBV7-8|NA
TGTGCCAGCAGTCTAACCCTAGGGGGCGGGGAGCTGTTTTTT
CASSLTLGGGELFF
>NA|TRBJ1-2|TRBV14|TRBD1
TGTGCCAGCAGCCAAGCTTTTCCAGGGGGCTCGGGTGGCTACACCTTC
CASSQAFPGGSGGYTF